A single sample gave rise to the 25 T cell receptor beta chains below, sequenced in a study of OX40 agonist ivuxolimab in advanced cancers. Using immunoSEQ multiplex PCR, the repertoire was profiled, and TCRdb retains in-frame clones only, with some absent. The sample has 90,000 to 95,000 clones; more than 75% are singletons. The sequencing here drew on CD4+ or CD8+ T cells sorted from blood, taken in a trial of the OX40 agonist ivuxolimab. These receptors originate from an adult with an advanced solid tumor such as melanoma, head and neck, liver or kidney cancer.

This clone showed up just once. This chain uses TRBV5-1 with TRBJ1-2; 7 nucleotides agree with TRBD1. The CDR3 spans 13 residues. Germline CDR1 reads SGHRS; CDR2 reads YFSETQ. V lost 2 bases, J lost 8 bases, and 6 bases stayed unmatched. The CDR3 region has the DNA TGCGCCAGCAGCTTACAGGGGCCAGAAGGCTACACCTTC. This translates into CASSLQGPEGYTF.

The rearrangement links TRBV7-2 to TRBJ2-6, with D possibly matching TRBD2 (6 bases). Germline V gene sequence: CDR1 SGHTA, CDR2 FQGNSA. The CDR3 covers 17 residues. Trimming removed 5 bases from V and 0 bases from J, with 14 bases in between. The CDR3 sequence: CASSPSGGASGANVLTF. In DNA, the CDR3 is TGTGCCAGCAGCCCCAGCGGAGGGGCCTCTGGGGCCAACGTCCTGACTTTC.

For the CDR3, the DNA is TGTGCCAGCAGCTTCGCGGGACAGGGTAAGATGAACACTGAAGCTTTCTTT. It codes for CASSFAGQGKMNTEAFF. This chain uses TRBV7-9 with TRBJ1-1, with 9 bases aligning to TRBD1. The CDR3 runs 17 residues. V gave up 3 bases and J gave up 0 bases; unmatched junction bases: 8. Germline assignment: CDR1 SEHNR and CDR2 FQNEAQ (reference sequence).

The chain uses TRBV9 and TRBJ1-3; TRBD1 is a possible D gene (5 bases). The germline V and J ends were trimmed by 0 bases and 0 bases, with 10 bases remaining between them. Germline V gene lookup returns CDR1 SGDLS and CDR2 YYNGEE. This CDR3 spans 16 amino acids. CDR3 DNA: TGTGCCAGCAGCGTAGGGGCAGGGCACTCTGGAAACACCATATATTTT. As protein: CASSVGAGHSGNTIYF. Full variable domain (outside the CDR3, taken from reference TRBV9 and TRBJ1-3): DSGVTQTPKHLITATGQRVTLRCSPRSGDLSVYWYQQSLDQGLQFLIQYYNGEERAKGNILERFSAQQFPDLHSELNLSSLELGDSALYFCASSVGAGHSGNTIYFGEGSWLTVV.

This clone appeared a single time. V usage is TRBV5-4 and J usage is TRBJ2-3; 8 positions agree with TRBD2. CDR1 is SGHNT, CDR2 YYREEE, per germline (reference sequence). The CDR3 extends over 15 amino acids. V lost 1 base and J lost 5; bases outside the gene matches: 6. In DNA, the CDR3 is TGTGCCAGCAGCTTGCGGACTAGCTTCGGAGATACGCAGTATTTT. It codes for CASSLRTSFGDTQYF. Full variable domain (remainder filled in from reference TRBV5-4 and TRBJ2-3): ETGVTQSPTHLIKTRGQQVTLRCSSQSGHNTVSWYQQALGQGPQFIFQYYREEENGRGNFPPRFSGLQFPNYSSELNVNALELDDSALYLCASSLRTSFGDTQYFGPGTRLTVL.

The chain combines TRBV18 with TRBJ2-7, with D possibly matching TRBD1 (6 bases). The germline V gene encodes CDR1 KGHSH and CDR2 LQKENI. This CDR3 has 14 residues. The V and J ends lost 6 bases and 6 bases respectively, with 18 bases between them. The CDR3 coding sequence is TGTGCCAGCTCCCGAACCTTTTCAGGGGTCGAGCAGTACTTC. It is translated as CASSRTFSGVEQYF.

V and J are TRBV19 and TRBJ1-1; D is perhaps TRBD1 (6 bases). Germline V gives CDR1 LNHDA, CDR2 SQIVND (reference sequence). The V end was cut by 6 bases, the J end by 5 bases, with 16 bases between. The CDR3 length is 14 residues. In DNA form, the CDR3 reads TGTGCCAGTAGCGAAACAAGGGGGAGGACTGAAGCTTTCTTT. Its translation: CASSETRGRTEAFF.

This chain joins TRBV6-6 and TRBJ1-2; TRBD1 aligns across 7 bases. Per the germline V gene, CDR1 is MNHNY and CDR2 is SVGAGI (reference sequence). J lost 2 bases, V lost 10 bases, and 10 bases had no gene match. The CDR3 sequence is 14 residues long. CDR3 DNA: TGTGCCACCAGATTATCGACAGGGAACTATGGCTACACCTTC. It is translated as CATRLSTGNYGYTF.

V is TRBV7-9 and J is TRBJ2-1; D unclear. The V and J ends lost 1 base and 6 bases respectively, with 7 bases between them. This CDR3 is 13 amino acids long. Germline CDR1 and CDR2: SEHNR and FQNEAQ (reference sequence). This CDR3 reads CASSLVSANEQFF. The CDR3 bases are TGTGCCAGCAGCTTAGTGTCTGCCAATGAGCAGTTCTTC.

This chain connects TRBV7-6 to TRBJ2-5; 12 bases agree with TRBD2. J gave up 2 bases and V 3 bases, and 13 bases lay outside the gene matches. CDR1 is SGHVS, CDR2 FNYEAQ, per germline. The CDR3 totals 19 residues. The CDR3 sequence: CASSLLGSSGREGQETQYF. The CDR3 region has the DNA TGTGCCAGCAGCTTGTTGGGGTCTAGCGGGAGGGAGGGACAAGAGACCCAGTACTTC.

The CDR3 reads CASSRSGYTDTQYF. The CDR3 DNA reads TGTGCCAGCAGCCGCAGCGGGTATACAGATACGCAGTATTTT. This chain links TRBV7-2 with TRBJ2-3; D is perhaps TRBD2 (6 bases). CDR1 and CDR2 (germline): SGHTA, FQGNSA. This CDR3 is 14 amino acids long. Trimming took off 5 bases at V and 3 bases at J, with 12 bases between the two ends.

This clone was observed once. The chain has TRBV11-2 and TRBJ2-1; maybe TRBD2 (6 bases). CDR1 is SGHAT and CDR2 is FQNNGV in the germline V gene. V dropped 1 base and J dropped 10 bases, with 23 bases sitting between them. The CDR3 sequence is 17 residues long. In DNA, the CDR3 is TGTGCCAGCAGCTTAGTCATTTTCGGGGGTCGTCTGGGGGAGCAGTTCTTC. It is translated as CASSLVIFGGRLGEQFF.

The chain carries TRBV27 and TRBJ1-5; 8 nucleotides align to TRBD1. J gave up 3 bases and V 5 bases, and 9 bases lay outside the gene matches. Germline values: CDR1 MNHEY, CDR2 SMNVEV (reference sequence). The CDR3 is 16 residues long. DNA of the CDR3: TGTGCCAGCAGTCCGCGGACAGGGTTGGTCAATCAGCCCCAGCATTTT. Amino acid sequence: CASSPRTGLVNQPQHF.

This clone was seen a handful of times. The chain employs TRBV28 and TRBJ1-2; D gene ambiguous. The ends were cut back, 5 bases at V and 5 bases at J, with 9 bases in the middle. This CDR3 comprises 12 residues. Germline assignment: CDR1 MDHEN and CDR2 SYDVKM. CDR3 loop: CASSNSVYGYTF. The CDR3 DNA sequence: TGTGCCAGCAGTAACAGTGTATATGGCTACACCTTC.

The J gene is TRBJ1-5, the V gene TRBV7-2; D remains unclear. Germline V CDR1 and CDR2: SGHTA, FQGNSA. V lost 1 base and J 2 bases, leaving 12 bases between the germline ends. This CDR3 spans 16 amino acids. The CDR3 here is CASSLVSRNGNQPQHF. The CDR3 coding sequence is TGTGCCAGCAGCTTAGTATCCCGTAACGGCAATCAGCCCCAGCATTTT. Together with reference TRBV7-2 and TRBJ1-5, the CDR3 gives the full variable domain: GAGVSQSPSNKVTEKGKDVELRCDPISGHTALYWYRQSLGQGLEFLIYFQGNSAPDKSGLPSDRFSAERTGGSVSTLTIQRTQQEDSAVYLCASSLVSRNGNQPQHFGDGTRLSIL.

This clone was observed a single time. V gene TRBV5-1 combines with J gene TRBJ2-1, with D possibly TRBD2 on 6 matching bases. V gave up 3 bases and J gave up 8 bases, with 15 bases separating them. The length of the CDR3 is 14 residues. Looked up from germline, CDR1 is SGHRS and CDR2 is YFSETQ. The CDR3 DNA sequence: TGCGCCAGCAGCTCCGCACTAGCAAACGATGAGCAGTTCTTC. This translates into CASSSALANDEQFF.

This clone was seen only once. This chain connects TRBV28 to TRBJ1-1; D is perhaps TRBD1 (5 bases). Trimming took 11 bases from V and 0 from J, leaving 10 bases between them. This CDR3 contains 12 residues. Germline CDR1 reads MDHEN; CDR2 reads SYDVKM. This chain's CDR3 is CADRPLNTEAFF. As DNA, the CDR3 is TGTGCCGACAGACCCCTGAACACTGAAGCTTTCTTT.

The chain uses TRBV6-6 and TRBJ2-7; 7 bases map to TRBD1. The CDR3 is 16 residues long. The ends lost 0 bases at V and 9 bases at J; junction bases unmatched: 14. CDR1 MNHNY and CDR2 SVGAGI come from the germline V gene (reference sequence). The CDR3 nucleotides read TGTGCCAGCAGTTACTCTACGGGACAGACCCCTACGACGCAGTACTTC. Its translation is CASSYSTGQTPTTQYF.

V usage is TRBV6-1 and J usage is TRBJ1-1, with 7 bases that match TRBD1. The CDR3 is 11 residues long. The germline V gene has CDR1 MNHNS and CDR2 SASEGT. Unmatched junction bases numbered 3, after V lost 6 bases and J lost 8 bases. CDR3 DNA: TGTGCCAGCAGGAAGGGGGCGGAAGCTTTCTTT. Translation: CASRKGAEAFF.

The chain has TRBV7-2 and TRBJ1-2; D uncertain. V gave up 0 bases and J gave up 8 bases, with 10 bases separating them. Per germline, CDR1 SGHTA and CDR2 FQGNSA. This CDR3 contains 13 residues. CDR3 region: CASSLARIGGYTF. The CDR3 nucleotides read TGTGCCAGCAGCTTAGCCAGGATAGGCGGCTACACCTTC. Combining the CDR3 with reference TRBV7-2 and TRBJ1-2 gives the whole variable domain GAGVSQSPSNKVTEKGKDVELRCDPISGHTALYWYRQSLGQGLEFLIYFQGNSAPDKSGLPSDRFSAERTGGSVSTLTIQRTQQEDSAVYLCASSLARIGGYTFGSGTRLTVV.

The chain links TRBV11-2 to TRBJ2-5; 7 nucleotides match TRBD2. The CDR3 is 13 amino acids. Germline lookup yields CDR1 SGHAT and CDR2 FQNNGV. V trimming: 5 bases; J trimming: 10 bases; junction bases outside the gene matches: 10. CDR3 residues: CASSPSGVRNQYF. In DNA, the CDR3 is TGTGCCAGCAGCCCTAGCGGTGTCAGGAACCAGTACTTC.

The chain joins TRBV29-1 to TRBJ1-1; no clear D gene. CDR3 length: 12 amino acids. V was shortened by 3 bases and J by 4 bases, with 9 bases between the two germline ends. CDR1 and CDR2 from the germline V gene are SQVTM and ANQGSEA. The CDR3 reads CSVDKGGTEAFF. In DNA, the CDR3 is TGCAGCGTTGATAAGGGTGGCACTGAAGCTTTCTTT.

The chain joins TRBV2 to TRBJ2-4; D might be TRBD1 (6 bases). This CDR3 is 16 amino acids long. Germline V lookup: CDR1 SNHLY, CDR2 FYNNEI. Trimming removed 5 bases from V and 5 bases from J, with 19 bases in between. CDR3 region: CASSLQGTLAQNIQYF. CDR3 sequence (DNA): TGTGCCAGCAGTCTACAGGGTACTCTTGCCCAAAACATTCAGTACTTC.

This clone occurred once. The chain is built from TRBV30 and TRBJ2-1; TRBD2 might be the D (7 bases). The CDR3 is made up of 14 amino acids. Trimming removed 0 bases at V and 6 bases at J, with 12 bases between. Germline V gives CDR1 GTSNPN, CDR2 SVGIG (reference sequence). The CDR3 region is CAWSVLAGANEQFF. The CDR3 DNA follows: TGTGCCTGGAGTGTACTGGCGGGGGCCAATGAGCAGTTCTTC.

The CDR3 DNA follows: TGTGCCAGCAGCTTCGCAGATAGGTTCAATCAGCCCCAGCATTTT. Residues: CASSFADRFNQPQHF. This chain links TRBV28 with TRBJ1-5; D remains unclear. Germline-derived CDR1 and CDR2 are MDHEN and SYDVKM. Trimming stripped 6 bases from V and 3 bases from J, with 15 bases between. The CDR3 is made up of 15 amino acids.